This T cell receptor (beta chain) is drawn from a study of beta chain features in type 1 diabetes. The study's findings and limits: No resolution was reached here on whether HLA type influences TCRB rearrangement. Across all four CD4+ subsets, people with type 1 diabetes showed modestly shorter TCRB CDR3s.

Over 95% purity was reached by all sorted populations. Expressed TCRB transcripts were sequenced because the isolated RNA had all been reverse transcribed beforehand. TCRdb keeps only in-frame clones here, not all; method: immunoSEQ multiplex PCR. Among hundreds of thousands of clones listed, roughly a tenth were seen once. This clone was counted a few times. Its specificity is not known. The CDR3 spans 16 residues. The V and J ends lost 4 bases and 0 bases respectively, with 14 bases between them. Germline V CDR1 and CDR2: SGHRS, YFSETQ. This rearrangement joins TRBV5-1 to TRBJ1-5; a weak D match, TRBD1 (6 bases). This clonotype was obtained from a man aged 25 to 45 with type 1 diabetes. The source material was naive CD4+ T cells from blood. In DNA form, the CDR3 reads TGCGCCAGCAGCCCCACAGGGCCCAATAGCAATCAGCCCCAGCATTTT. Residues: CASSPTGPNSNQPQHF.